This T cell receptor (beta chain) was found in a study of response to subunit inactivated influenza vaccine. The V and J ends lost 2 bases and 7 bases, in that order; junction bases with no gene match: 7. The CDR3 runs 15 residues. Notes on this clonotype: The target antigen is unknown.

In TCRdb, the RT-PCR reads were re-called with MiXCR into one record per CDR3 protein. This sample has hundreds of thousands of distinct CDR3 sequences, with less than 20% found just once. General study results and limits: There was a suggestion from the authors that each seasonal influenza vaccination recruits few new T cells.

The source of this sequence is a man aged 50-59 years who received an inactivated influenza vaccine. This chain connects TRBV12-3 or TRBV12-4 to TRBJ1-2; 10 bases are shared with TRBD1. The material sequenced was PBMCs from blood, taken roughly 5 days after vaccination. CDR3 amino acids: CASSLKGQGLGGYTF. CDR3 in DNA: TGTGCCAGCAGTTTAAAGGGACAGGGGCTTGGTGGCTACACCTTC.